The 26 T cell receptor beta chains in this list originate from one sample, sequenced in a study of blood T cells in healthy people across ages. Primers used in a second PCR of roughly 6 to 11 cycles were a sample-barcoded 5' primer and a J-beta primer mix. TCRdb passed the 5' RACE reads through MiXCR, listing each CDR3 protein once. Of 700,000 to 1,000,000 distinct CDR3 sequences in the sample, 40% to 50% were seen once. The sample was blood. Receptors originate from a man in his sixties in good health.

This chain links TRBV7-2 with TRBJ2-5, with 7 positions matching TRBD2. This CDR3 is built from 15 residues. Germline values: CDR1 SGHTA, CDR2 FQGNSA. V was clipped by 10 bases and J by 5 bases; unmatched bases: 16. In nucleotides, the CDR3 is TGTGCCACCAGGCGACAACTTGCGGGGGTGGAGACCCAGTACTTC. It specifies CATRRQLAGVETQYF.

This sequence joins TRBV6-2 or TRBV6-3 and TRBJ2-7; D not certain. The CDR3 totals 14 residues. Trimming cost V 4 bases and J 5 bases, with 15 bases left between them. From germline, CDR1 is MNHEY and CDR2 SVGEGT. The CDR3 spells CASSSNLKENEQYF. CDR3 sequence (DNA): TGTGCCAGCAGTTCGAATCTCAAGGAAAACGAGCAGTACTTC.

The V gene is TRBV20-1, the J gene TRBJ2-5, with D possibly matching TRBD1 (5 bases). V lost 3 bases and J 4 bases, leaving 12 bases between the germline ends. The CDR3 consists of 13 residues. Germline V CDR1 and CDR2: DFQATT, SNEGSKA (reference sequence). The CDR3 DNA sequence: TGCAGTGCTAGGCGACAGTGGCGAGAGACCCAGTACTTC. Protein: CSARRQWRETQYF.

The chain recombines TRBV7-2 with TRBJ2-1; possible D gene TRBD2, 5 bases. Germline CDR1 and CDR2: SGHTA and FQGNSA. The CDR3 consists of 14 residues. The germline V and J ends were trimmed by 1 base and 7 bases, with 11 bases remaining between them. The CDR3 spells CASSLGGLTNEQFF. CDR3 nucleotide sequence: TGTGCCAGCAGCTTAGGAGGGCTCACTAATGAGCAGTTCTTC.

Concerning this clonotype: Germline is not matched at one junction end, which may reflect a read error. The chain uses TRBV12-3 or TRBV12-4 and TRBJ1-1; 9 bases map to TRBD1. The CDR3 runs to 16 residues. The CDR3 loop reads CANSTGQGSMNTEAFF. CDR3 sequence (DNA): TGTGCCAACAGTACGGGACAGGGTAGTATGAACACTGAAGCTTTCTTT.

The chain carries TRBV2 and TRBJ2-7; TRBD2 matches 9 bases. The DNA end is a closer match to TRBJ2-5, so the J assignment may be wrong. The CDR3 runs 17 residues. Per germline, CDR1 SNHLY and CDR2 FYNNEI. The CDR3 sequence is CASSGLDWRGGMETQYF. The CDR3 DNA sequence: TGTGCCAGCAGTGGTCTGGACTGGCGGGGGGGCATGGAGACCCAGTACTTC.

This chain connects TRBV6-6 to TRBJ2-3, with 8 positions matching TRBD1. Unmatched junction bases numbered 10, after V lost 6 bases and J lost 2 bases. The CDR3 is made up of 16 amino acids. Germline V gene lookup returns CDR1 MNHNY and CDR2 SVGAGI (reference sequence). CDR3 region: CASSPLRQGITDTQYF. In nucleotides, the CDR3 is TGTGCCAGCAGCCCACTCCGACAGGGGATCACAGATACGCAGTATTTT.

This clonotype was found a few times. The junction differs from germline at one of its ends, possibly a read error. This rearrangement joins TRBV3-1 to TRBJ2-7; 10 nucleotides line up with TRBD2. The CDR3 spans 17 residues. Germline CDR1 reads LGHDT; CDR2 reads YNNKEL (reference sequence). CDR3 in amino acids: CTSSQGYLAGEPYEQYF. CDR3 nucleotide sequence: TGTACCAGCAGCCAAGGCTACCTAGCGGGAGAACCCTACGAGCAGTACTTC.

This chain uses TRBV27 with TRBJ1-1; 8 bases are shared with TRBD1. The CDR3 covers 15 residues. Germline V gene lookup returns CDR1 MNHEY and CDR2 SMNVEV (reference sequence). J lost 5 bases, V lost 5 bases, and 10 bases had no gene match. CDR3 sequence (DNA): TGTGCCAGCAGTACGGGACAGGTGGGACTTACTGAAGCTTTCTTT. It codes for CASSTGQVGLTEAFF.

The V and J genes are TRBV4-1 and TRBJ1-1, with 10 bases that match TRBD1. The V and J ends lost 4 bases and 3 bases, in that order; junction bases with no gene match: 8. The CDR3 sequence is 16 residues long. From germline, CDR1 is MGHRA and CDR2 YSYEKL. The CDR3 protein is CASSLGTGAGDTEAFF. The DNA of the CDR3 is TGCGCCAGCAGCCTAGGGACAGGGGCTGGGGACACTGAAGCTTTCTTT.

This chain connects TRBV29-1 to TRBJ2-1; D is ambiguous. Germline V gene lookup returns CDR1 SQVTM and CDR2 ANQGSEA. V was shortened by 3 bases and J by 0 bases, with 12 bases between the two germline ends. This CDR3 has 15 residues. The CDR3 DNA reads as TGCAGCGTTGAGGGCAGACCCACCTCCTACAATGAGCAGTTCTTC. Protein: CSVEGRPTSYNEQFF.

This clonotype was counted between two and nine times. Mismatch with germline at one junction end may stem from a read error. The chain is built from TRBV20-1 and TRBJ2-1, with D possibly TRBD1 on 5 matching bases. The CDR3 runs to 13 residues. CDR1 and CDR2 from the germline V gene are DFQATT and SNEGSKA (reference sequence). CDR3 region: CSARDRRTNERFF. In nucleotides, the CDR3 is TGCAGTGCTAGAGATAGGCGGACAAATGAGCGGTTCTTC.

This clonotype was recorded a few times. The DNA of the CDR3 is TGTGCCAGCAGTACATATGGCTCCCAGCGCACAGATACGCAGTATTTT. Its translation: CASSTYGSQRTDTQYF. The chain links TRBV27 to TRBJ2-3; no reliable D call. Trimming removed 5 bases from V and 1 base from J, with 16 bases in between. Germline CDR1 MNHEY, CDR2 SMNVEV (reference sequence). This CDR3 contains 16 residues.

The chain has TRBV6-2 or TRBV6-3 and TRBJ1-1; 7 bases map to TRBD1. The CDR3 spans 17 residues. V lost 0 bases, J lost 4 bases, and 11 bases stayed unmatched. Germline V CDR1 and CDR2: MNHEY, SVGEGT. Here the CDR3 reads CASSYSWQTGKGTEAFF. Written as DNA, the CDR3 is TGTGCCAGCAGTTACTCTTGGCAGACAGGGAAAGGCACTGAAGCTTTCTTT.

The chain employs TRBV27 and TRBJ2-1, with 7 bases lining up with TRBD1. The trim removed 0 bases at V and 8 bases at J, leaving 4 bases unmatched. Germline V gene sequence: CDR1 MNHEY, CDR2 SMNVEV (reference sequence). This CDR3 region has 14 residues. The chain's CDR3 is CASSLSTGLHEQFF. The CDR3 coding sequence is TGTGCCAGCAGTTTATCGACAGGGCTGCATGAGCAGTTCTTC.

The genes are TRBV18 and TRBJ2-1; TRBD1 matches 8 bases. The CDR3 consists of 15 residues. Per the germline V gene, CDR1 is KGHSH and CDR2 is LQKENI. V was clipped by 6 bases and J by 6 bases; unmatched bases: 10. The DNA of the CDR3 is TGTGCCAGCTCGTCCTCGGGACAGGAAGGCAATGAGCAGTTCTTC. Translated: CASSSSGQEGNEQFF.

This clonotype has a handful of counts. The CDR3 nucleotides are TGTGCCAGCAGCTTAGACTCAGGGCCTAGCGAGCAGTACTTC. Its protein is CASSLDSGPSEQYF. The genes are TRBV7-2 and TRBJ2-7; D might be TRBD1 (5 bases). The CDR3 has 14 residues. V was shortened by 1 base and J by 6 bases, with 13 bases between the two germline ends. Germline lookup yields CDR1 SGHTA and CDR2 FQGNSA. The full variable domain, with the rest looked up from reference TRBV7-2 and TRBJ2-7, is GAGVSQSPSNKVTEKGKDVELRCDPISGHTALYWYRQSLGQGLEFLIYFQGNSAPDKSGLPSDRFSAERTGGSVSTLTIQRTQQEDSAVYLCASSLDSGPSEQYFGPGTRLTVT.

This clonotype was counted only a few times. This chain uses TRBV20-1 with TRBJ2-5; no definite D call. The CDR3 extends over 14 amino acids. Germline V lookup: CDR1 DFQATT, CDR2 SNEGSKA (reference sequence). V shed 5 bases and J shed 5 bases, with 18 bases lying between them. CDR3: CSADKTPRTETQYF. The CDR3 region has the DNA TGCAGTGCTGACAAGACCCCCCGGACGGAGACCCAGTACTTC.

This clonotype was seen a handful of times. The CDR3 nucleotides are TGTGCCAGCAGCCTCAGGGATGGGAATTCACCCCTCCACTTT. As protein: CASSLRDGNSPLHF. This chain connects TRBV3-1 to TRBJ1-6; perhaps TRBD1 as D (5 bases). The CDR3 length is 14 residues. Germline V gene lookup returns CDR1 LGHDT and CDR2 YNNKEL (reference sequence). Trimming stripped 4 bases from V and 7 bases from J, with 11 bases between.

This clonotype has only a few counts. The rearrangement joins TRBV7-2 to TRBJ2-3; 9 bases fit TRBD2. J was trimmed by 8 bases and V by 1 base; bases with no gene match: 7. Germline V gene sequence: CDR1 SGHTA, CDR2 FQGNSA. The CDR3 has 15 amino acids. The DNA for the CDR3 is TGTGCCAGCAGCTTAGGAACGAGCGGGGGGATTACGCAGTATTTT. Its protein is CASSLGTSGGITQYF.

The chain combines TRBV7-2 with TRBJ2-7, with TRBD1 matching 7 bases. The J call may be incorrect, as the DNA end agrees better with TRBJ2-5. The CDR3 is 16 amino acids. CDR1 and CDR2 (germline): SGHTA, FQGNSA. CDR3 sequence: CASSLGQLGNQGTQYF. The CDR3 nucleotides are TGTGCCAGCAGCTTGGGACAGTTGGGCAATCAGGGGACCCAGTACTTC.

V usage is TRBV5-6 and J usage is TRBJ1-1; possibly TRBD1 for D (6 bases). Trimming left V 4 bases short and J 4 bases short, with 17 bases between. The CDR3 totals 15 residues. CDR1 and CDR2 (germline): SGHDT, YYEEEE. The CDR3 protein is CASSPAGTTITEAFF. The CDR3 DNA sequence: TGTGCCAGCAGCCCTGCCGGGACAACTATCACTGAAGCTTTCTTT.

The chain joins TRBV6-2 or TRBV6-3 to TRBJ2-7, with a weak D call TRBD2 (5 bases). V was clipped by 8 bases and J by 7 bases, with 15 bases between them. This CDR3 comprises 12 residues. Looked up from germline, CDR1 is MNHEY and CDR2 is SVGEGT. The CDR3 loop reads CASRTYYNEQYF. The CDR3 coding sequence is TGTGCCAGCCGGACTTACTACAATGAGCAGTACTTC.

The rearrangement uses TRBV7-9 and TRBJ2-2, with D perhaps TRBD2 (5 bases). The CDR3 length is 15 residues. Looked up from germline, CDR1 is SEHNR and CDR2 is FQNEAQ (reference sequence). The V end lost 5 bases, the J end lost 6 bases, and 16 bases lay between the germline ends. CDR3 loop: CASSPRGVISGELFF. The DNA for the CDR3 is TGTGCCAGCAGCCCTCGGGGAGTAATCTCCGGGGAGCTGTTTTTT. Full variable domain (remainder filled in from reference TRBV7-9 and TRBJ2-2): DTGVSQNPRHKITKRGQNVTFRCDPISEHNRLYWYRQTLGQGPEFLTYFQNEAQLEKSRLLSDRFSAERPKGSFSTLEIQRTEQGDSAMYLCASSPRGVISGELFFGEGSRLTVL.

The gene calls are TRBV6-2 or TRBV6-3 and TRBJ2-3; D not resolved. Trimming left V 0 bases short and J 1 base short, with 14 bases between. Per the germline V gene, CDR1 is MNHEY and CDR2 is SVGEGT. The CDR3 runs 17 residues. In nucleotides, the CDR3 is TGTGCCAGCAGTTACTCGAGTTGGGCTGAACGCACAGATACGCAGTATTTT. The encoded protein is CASSYSSWAERTDTQYF.

The rearrangement links TRBV11-3 to TRBJ2-1; tentative D call: TRBD2 (7 bases). Germline assignment: CDR1 SGHNT and CDR2 YENEEA. This CDR3 is 17 amino acids long. V was trimmed by 5 bases and J by 9 bases, leaving 26 bases between them. The CDR3 DNA follows: TGTGCCAGCAGCCCTATGTTGGGGGGGGGCCGTGGCGTTGAGCAGTTCTTC. It codes for CASSPMLGGGRGVEQFF.